Presented here are 26 T cell receptor beta chains from one specimen sequenced in a study of blood T cell repertoires in COVID-19. Only in-frame clones appear in the TCRdb table, and some are missing; sequencing was by immunoSEQ multiplex PCR. This sample has about 300,000 clones; about nine tenths occur once, and the top ten carry about 1.6%. The sequenced sample consisted of peripheral blood. The receptors derive from a woman aged 40 to 50 who had recovered from COVID-19.

The chain is built from TRBV4-3 and TRBJ1-6; D gene ambiguous. With 0 bases removed from V and 7 bases from J, the gap between germline ends came to 4 bases. Per the germline V gene, CDR1 is LGHNA and CDR2 is YSLEER. The CDR3 has 13 amino acids. The CDR3 sequence: CASSQEANSPLHF. CDR3 nucleotide sequence: TGCGCCAGCAGCCAAGAAGCCAATTCACCCCTCCACTTT.

J is TRBJ1-5 and V is TRBV4-1, with D unresolved. CDR1 is MGHRA, CDR2 YSYEKL, per germline. V was pared by 4 bases and J by 0 bases, with 10 bases between. The CDR3 has 15 residues. CDR3 in amino acids: CASSPGFFSNQPQHF. In nucleotides, the CDR3 is TGCGCCAGCAGCCCCGGGTTTTTTAGCAATCAGCCCCAGCATTTT.

The gene calls are TRBV15 and TRBJ2-7, with 10 bases fitting TRBD2. Germline V CDR1 and CDR2: LNHNV, YYDKDF (reference sequence). Trimming cost V 5 bases and J 1 base; bases outside gene matches: 2. The CDR3 spans 14 residues. CDR3 nucleotides: TGTGCCACCAGCTTAGCGGGGGGATCCTACGAGCAGTACTTC. Protein product: CATSLAGGSYEQYF.

The chain employs TRBV29-1 and TRBJ1-2, with D perhaps TRBD1 (6 bases). V was clipped by 4 bases and J by 6 bases, with 15 bases between them. CDR1 is SQVTM and CDR2 is ANQGSEA in the germline V gene. There are 13 residues in the CDR3. For the CDR3, the DNA is TGCAGCGTTGGAACCCGGGACAAAGATGGCTACACCTTC. Protein sequence: CSVGTRDKDGYTF.

This clone was seen a single time. The CDR3 reads CASSQSGVNTEAFF. CDR3 DNA: TGTGCCAGCAGTCAGTCCGGGGTGAACACTGAAGCTTTCTTT. V usage is TRBV6-5 and J usage is TRBJ1-1; the D is unclear. The CDR3 is made up of 14 amino acids. V gave up 5 bases and J gave up 0 bases, with 10 bases separating them. Per germline, CDR1 MNHEY and CDR2 SVGAGI.

The chain links TRBV2 to TRBJ2-5, with D possibly being TRBD2 (6 bases). The CDR3 runs 13 residues. Germline loops: CDR1 SNHLY, CDR2 FYNNEI. The V and J ends lost 4 bases and 6 bases respectively, with 12 bases between them. The CDR3 loop is CASSGGVVQTQYF. CDR3 nucleotide sequence: TGTGCCAGCAGTGGGGGGGTCGTGCAGACCCAGTACTTC.

This chain links TRBV11-3 with TRBJ2-3; 11 bases map to TRBD2. V lost 5 bases to trimming and J lost 2 bases; unmatched junction nucleotides: 6. The germline V gene encodes CDR1 SGHNT and CDR2 YENEEA. The CDR3 has 16 amino acids. The CDR3 DNA follows: TGTGCCAGCAGCGCCCTAGCGGGGGGAGACACAGATACGCAGTATTTT. This codes for CASSALAGGDTDTQYF.

This rearrangement joins TRBV9 to TRBJ2-1; D possibly corresponds to TRBD2 (6 bases). Per germline, CDR1 SGDLS and CDR2 YYNGEE. CDR3 size: 12 residues. V lost 3 bases and J lost 9, with 10 bases in between. CDR3 sequence: CASSGTTREQFF. The CDR3 DNA follows: TGTGCCAGCAGCGGGACTACGCGTGAGCAGTTCTTC.

This chain uses TRBV5-4 with TRBJ1-1, with unresolved D. Germline V gives CDR1 SGHNT, CDR2 YYREEE (reference sequence). V lost 4 bases and J lost 7, with 11 bases in between. This CDR3 is 12 amino acids long. Here the CDR3 DNA reads TGTGCCAGCAGCGCCCAGGTGGGTGAAGCTTTCTTT. It specifies CASSAQVGEAFF.

The chain carries TRBV27 and TRBJ2-5; 7 bases map to TRBD2. Looked up from germline, CDR1 is MNHEY and CDR2 is SMNVEV (reference sequence). V shed 8 bases, J shed 1 base, and the junction held 4 bases outside the gene matches. The CDR3 has 13 amino acids. The CDR3 nucleotides read TGTGCCAGCCGGAGCGGGGCCCAAGAGACCCAGTACTTC. This gives the protein CASRSGAQETQYF.

The count of this clone is one. The V and J genes are TRBV9 and TRBJ1-1; perhaps TRBD1 as D (5 bases). V was clipped by 0 bases and J by 2 bases, with 11 bases between them. Germline lookup yields CDR1 SGDLS and CDR2 YYNGEE. This CDR3 region has 15 residues. CDR3 in amino acids: CASSVAPQGNTEAFF. For the CDR3, the DNA is TGTGCCAGCAGCGTAGCCCCCCAGGGTAACACTGAAGCTTTCTTT.

This clone was detected only a few times. The chain uses TRBV5-5 and TRBJ1-2, with a tentative D call TRBD1 (6 bases). The CDR3 is 14 amino acids. The V and J ends lost 1 base and 0 bases respectively, with 7 bases between them. Germline loops: CDR1 SGHKS, CDR2 YYEKEE (reference sequence). CDR3 coding DNA: TGTGCCAGCAGCTTGTACAGGGCTAACTATGGCTACACCTTC. It translates to CASSLYRANYGYTF.

V gene TRBV7-3 combines with J gene TRBJ2-5; 7 bases are shared with TRBD2. The V gene end was trimmed by 0 bases and the J gene end by 5 bases; junction bases not matched to a gene: 6. The CDR3 is 15 amino acids. Per germline, CDR1 SGHTA and CDR2 FQGTGA. CDR3 coding DNA: TGTGCCAGCAGCTTAACGGCGGGGGTTTGGGAGACCCAGTACTTC. It specifies CASSLTAGVWETQYF.

The genes are TRBV23-1 and TRBJ2-2; 7 bases fit TRBD2. TRBV23-1 is an ORF, with its function uncertain. The V segment lost 6 bases and the J segment 6 bases; nucleotides outside the gene matches: 10. The CDR3 totals 15 residues. CDR3 in amino acids: CASSLGGGMAGELFF. In DNA, the CDR3 is TGCGCCAGCAGCCTCGGGGGAGGGATGGCCGGGGAGCTGTTTTTT.

The chain has TRBV7-9 and TRBJ1-2, with D tentatively TRBD1 (5 bases). The CDR3 sequence is 15 residues long. With 4 bases removed from V and 0 bases from J, the gap between germline ends came to 12 bases. Per the germline V gene, CDR1 is SEHNR and CDR2 is FQNEAQ (reference sequence). CDR3 sequence: CASSSVQESNYGYTF. CDR3 coding DNA: TGTGCCAGCAGCTCTGTACAGGAATCTAACTATGGCTACACCTTC.

CDR3 coding DNA: TGTGCCAGTAGTATACTAGCGGGGGCTCCCGAGCTGTTTTTT. This encodes CASSILAGAPELFF. The rearrangement uses TRBV19 and TRBJ2-2, with 10 bases lining up with TRBD2. The CDR3 covers 14 residues. Germline CDR1 reads LNHDA; CDR2 reads SQIVND (reference sequence). V lost 2 bases and J lost 11; bases outside the gene matches: 5.

This clone was detected only once. V usage is TRBV3-1 (or the pseudogene TRBV3-2) and J usage is TRBJ2-2; 9 bases align to TRBD1. The CDR3 has 15 amino acids. The germline V gene has CDR1 LGHDT and CDR2 YNNKEL (reference sequence). V lost 8 bases to trimming and J lost 4 bases; unmatched junction nucleotides: 8. CDR3 sequence: CASGNRGLGTGELFF. The CDR3 nucleotides read TGTGCCAGCGGTAACAGGGGGCTCGGCACCGGGGAGCTGTTTTTT.

The rearrangement joins TRBV3-1 (or the pseudogene TRBV3-2) to TRBJ1-1, with 9 bases matching TRBD1. Germline V lookup: CDR1 LGHDT, CDR2 YNNKEL (reference sequence). Trimming took 3 bases from V and 5 from J; bases not matched to a gene: 7. The CDR3 consists of 15 residues. The CDR3 spells CASSHPDRGGTEAFF. CDR3 coding DNA: TGTGCCAGCAGCCACCCCGACAGGGGGGGAACTGAAGCTTTCTTT.

This chain links TRBV29-1 with TRBJ2-5; D unresolved. V lost 4 bases to trimming and J lost 4 bases, with 4 bases between them. Germline CDR1 SQVTM, CDR2 ANQGSEA. The CDR3 extends over 10 amino acids. The CDR3 region has the DNA TGCAGCGTTGCGAGAGAGACCCAGTACTTC. Translation gives CSVARETQYF.

This chain joins TRBV5-1 and TRBJ2-1; 11 bases are a match to TRBD2. V lost 1 base to trimming and J lost 3 bases; unmatched junction nucleotides: 9. CDR1 SGHRS and CDR2 YFSETQ come from the germline V gene. This CDR3 is 18 amino acids long. This CDR3 reads CASSLPLAGGVIYNEQFF. The CDR3, as DNA: TGCGCCAGCAGCTTGCCCCTAGCGGGGGGAGTGATCTACAATGAGCAGTTCTTC.

This chain links TRBV5-5 with TRBJ1-2; D is undetermined. V was pared by 0 bases and J by 2 bases, with 11 bases between. Germline V gene data show CDR1 as SGHKS and CDR2 as YYEKEE (reference sequence). The CDR3 sequence is 15 residues long. The CDR3 DNA sequence: TGTGCCAGCAGCTTGGATCGGAGGTGGAACTATGGCTACACCTTC. It encodes CASSLDRRWNYGYTF.

The rearrangement joins TRBV2 to TRBJ2-5; D unresolved. The CDR3 spans 14 residues. V lost 1 base, J lost 1 base, and 7 bases lay in between. Per the germline V gene, CDR1 is SNHLY and CDR2 is FYNNEI. CDR3 nucleotide sequence: TGTGCCAGCAGTGAAGGGCTGCCCCAAGAGACCCAGTACTTC. This translates into CASSEGLPQETQYF.

This clone was recorded at least ten times. The chain carries TRBV10-3 and TRBJ2-3; 9 nucleotides match TRBD2. The V segment lost 4 bases and the J segment 11 bases; nucleotides outside the gene matches: 13. This CDR3 region has 15 residues. Germline V gene data show CDR1 as ENHRY and CDR2 as SYGVKD. The CDR3: CAISAQAGGSAKQYF. The CDR3 DNA sequence: TGTGCCATCAGTGCCCAAGCGGGGGGAAGTGCAAAGCAGTATTTT.

This clone was recorded only once. The J gene is TRBJ1-5, the V gene TRBV5-1, with a possible D match to TRBD1 (5 bases). The CDR3 loop spans 15 amino acids. V dropped 0 bases and J dropped 0 bases, with 7 bases sitting between them. The germline CDR1 and CDR2 sequences are SGHRS and YFSETQ. CDR3 sequence (DNA): TGCGCCAGCAGCTTGGAGGGGCGTAGCAATCAGCCCCAGCATTTT. Translated: CASSLEGRSNQPQHF.

J is TRBJ2-3 and V is TRBV7-9, with TRBD2 matching 7 bases. The germline V gene has CDR1 SEHNR and CDR2 FQNEAQ (reference sequence). Trimming at V came to 0 bases and at J to 4 bases, leaving 1 base not matched to a gene. This CDR3 comprises 14 residues. In DNA, the CDR3 is TGTGCCAGCAGCTTAGCTGCGGGGGCAGATACGCAGTATTTT. It codes for CASSLAAGADTQYF.

V is TRBV10-1 and J is TRBJ1-5, with 7 bases fitting TRBD1. V lost 6 bases to trimming and J lost 2 bases; unmatched junction nucleotides: 10. The CDR3 runs to 16 residues. The germline V gene has CDR1 WNHNN and CDR2 SYGVQD (reference sequence). CDR3 residues: CASRIRGPAGNQPQHF. In DNA, the CDR3 is TGCGCCAGCAGGATAAGGGGGCCGGCGGGCAATCAGCCCCAGCATTTT.